This TCR beta chain was profiled in a study of cytomegalovirus exposure and HLA in healthy donors. Overall study: Of some 400 genotyped donors, 80% to 85% grouped in the Caucasian-associated ancestry cluster. Findings and limits, study-wide: A missense DCLRE1C variant was associated with V- and J-gene trimming of TCR beta chains in a later analysis, and an independent cohort replicated the association.

Germline loops: CDR1 MRHNA, CDR2 SNTAGT. V was cut by 2 bases and J by 0 bases, with 14 bases left in between. The CDR3 runs to 17 residues. About this clone itself: No antigen is known for it.

A multiplex PCR was run with 60 Vbeta primers and 13 Jbeta primers. The method was immunoSEQ multiplex PCR; TCRdb's version includes in-frame clones alone and lacks a portion of them. The sample has roughly 150,000 clones; just under 80% are singletons. The sequenced sample was PBMCs. This TCR derives from a man younger than 30 in good health and CMV-seropositive. This chain connects TRBV6-4 to TRBJ2-1, with D possibly being TRBD2 (6 bases). The CDR3: CASSDRGKVSSYNEQFF. The CDR3, as DNA: TGTGCCAGCAGTGACCGGGGGAAGGTTAGCTCCTACAATGAGCAGTTCTTC.